Listed here are 14 T cell receptor beta chains from one sample, sequenced in a study of blood T cell repertoires in COVID-19. Sequencing was performed with immunoSEQ multiplex PCR; in TCRdb, only in-frame clones are kept and a portion is missing. This repertoire shows approximately 200,000 clones, around 83% found once; its top ten account for less than 3.5%. What was sequenced was peripheral blood. These receptors were obtained from a young woman with active or convalescent COVID-19.

CDR3 residues: CAWSPDRVGGQPQHF. In DNA form, the CDR3 reads TGTGCCTGGAGTCCCGACAGGGTCGGGGGTCAGCCCCAGCATTTT. The chain carries TRBV30 and TRBJ1-5, with 7 bases matching TRBD1. The V gene's germline CDR1 is GTSNPN and CDR2 SVGIG (reference sequence). The CDR3 is 15 amino acids. Unmatched junction bases numbered 10, after V lost 2 bases and J lost 6 bases.

The V gene is TRBV19, the J gene TRBJ1-1, with 10 bases lining up with TRBD1. The CDR3 runs 14 residues. Trimming at V came to 6 bases and at J to 0 bases, leaving 1 base not matched to a gene. In germline, CDR1 is LNHDA, CDR2 SQIVND (reference sequence). The CDR3 DNA reads TGTGCCAGTAGGACAGGGGGCTTGAACACTGAAGCTTTCTTT. Its protein is CASRTGGLNTEAFF.

This rearrangement joins TRBV10-1 to TRBJ2-7, with TRBD2 as a possible D gene (5 bases). This CDR3 region has 12 residues. CDR1 is WNHNN, CDR2 SYGVQD, per germline (reference sequence). The V end lost 3 bases, the J end lost 7 bases, and 10 bases lay between the germline ends. As DNA, the CDR3 is TGCGCCAGCAGTGACGGGGTAGGGGAGCAGTACTTC. Protein product: CASSDGVGEQYF.

The chain combines TRBV11-3 with TRBJ2-5; no clear D. The CDR3 extends over 16 amino acids. Germline-derived CDR1 and CDR2 are SGHNT and YENEEA. V lost 3 bases and J lost 2, with 16 bases in between. The CDR3: CASSFPRISSQETQYF. CDR3 sequence (DNA): TGTGCCAGCAGCTTTCCCCGAATTAGTAGTCAAGAGACCCAGTACTTC.

V usage is TRBV5-4 and J usage is TRBJ2-3; TRBD2 matches 7 bases. This CDR3 is built from 16 residues. CDR1 and CDR2 (germline): SGHNT, YYREEE (reference sequence). V lost 0 bases to trimming and J lost 0 bases; unmatched junction nucleotides: 4. CDR3 protein: CASSLGLAVSTDTQYF. DNA for the CDR3: TGTGCCAGCAGCTTGGGTCTAGCGGTTAGCACAGATACGCAGTATTTT. Using reference TRBV5-4 and TRBJ2-3 for the parts outside the CDR3, the full variable domain is ETGVTQSPTHLIKTRGQQVTLRCSSQSGHNTVSWYQQALGQGPQFIFQYYREEENGRGNFPPRFSGLQFPNYSSELNVNALELDDSALYLCASSLGLAVSTDTQYFGPGTRLTVL.

This chain connects TRBV6-5 to TRBJ1-1; a possible D gene is TRBD1 (5 bases). This CDR3 region has 15 residues. Germline V gene data show CDR1 as MNHEY and CDR2 as SVGAGI. Trimming cost V 0 bases and J 1 base, with 9 bases left between them. CDR3 in DNA: TGTGCCAGCAGTTACTCCGGGGGAGCGAACACTGAAGCTTTCTTT. Residues: CASSYSGGANTEAFF.

The chain couples TRBV27 to TRBJ2-3, with 7 bases that match TRBD2. CDR3 length: 16 amino acids. In germline, CDR1 is MNHEY, CDR2 SMNVEV (reference sequence). Unmatched junction bases numbered 16, after V lost 9 bases and J lost 4 bases. The CDR3 nucleotides are TGTGCCAGTAGAAATTCTAGCGGCCGCAGGCCAGATACGCAGTATTTT. Its translation: CASRNSSGRRPDTQYF.

V gene TRBV7-9 combines with J gene TRBJ1-3; 11 bases fit TRBD1. After removal of 5 bases from V and 2 bases from J, the junction contained 5 bases not matched to a gene. The CDR3 has 16 amino acids. The germline V gene has CDR1 SEHNR and CDR2 FQNEAQ (reference sequence). The CDR3 protein is CASSPGQGAAGNTIYF. Written as DNA, the CDR3 is TGTGCCAGCAGCCCCGGACAGGGGGCGGCTGGAAACACCATATATTTT.

V usage is TRBV30 and J usage is TRBJ1-1; D not certain. Trimming removed 6 bases from V and 1 base from J, with 6 bases in between. This CDR3 contains 11 residues. CDR1 and CDR2 from the germline V gene are GTSNPN and SVGIG (reference sequence). The CDR3 region is CACIPNTEAFF. CDR3 bases: TGTGCCTGTATTCCGAACACTGAAGCTTTCTTT.

The gene calls are TRBV5-1 and TRBJ1-6; TRBD1 might be the D (5 bases). Germline V gene lookup returns CDR1 SGHRS and CDR2 YFSETQ. V shed 7 bases and J shed 6 bases, with 20 bases lying between them. The CDR3 is 16 amino acids. CDR3 residues: CASSHRGFSGNSPLHF. The CDR3 coding sequence is TGCGCCAGCTCTCACCGGGGGTTCAGTGGTAATTCACCCCTCCACTTT.

The gene calls are TRBV7-9 and TRBJ2-7; a weak D match, TRBD1 (5 bases). This CDR3 spans 13 amino acids. Germline lookup yields CDR1 SEHNR and CDR2 FQNEAQ (reference sequence). V was shortened by 3 bases and J by 3 bases, with 9 bases between the two germline ends. CDR3 residues: CASSFSGRYEQYF. CDR3 nucleotide sequence: TGTGCCAGCAGCTTCTCAGGGCGCTACGAGCAGTACTTC.

The chain employs TRBV5-6 and TRBJ1-2, with D hard to call. This CDR3 spans 15 amino acids. Deletions cut 4 bases from V and 2 bases from J, with 15 bases between. Germline V CDR1 and CDR2: SGHDT, YYEEEE. The CDR3 region is CASSRIGDTNYGYTF. The CDR3 DNA reads TGTGCCAGCAGCCGCATCGGGGATACCAACTATGGCTACACCTTC.

The CDR3 nucleotides read TGTGCCAGCAGCTTTCGGGTGAACACTGAAGCTTTCTTT. Encoded protein: CASSFRVNTEAFF. This chain joins TRBV5-6 and TRBJ1-1; unclear D gene. CDR3 length equals 13 residues. Trimming stripped 2 bases from V and 0 bases from J, with 5 bases between. The germline V gene has CDR1 SGHDT and CDR2 YYEEEE.

The chain carries TRBV3-1 (or the pseudogene TRBV3-2) and TRBJ2-5, with D unresolved. Germline V lookup: CDR1 LGHDT, CDR2 YNNKEL (reference sequence). The V gene lost 2 bases and the J gene lost 5 bases, with 6 bases spanning the gap. The CDR3 is 12 amino acids. CDR3 sequence: CASSQISETQYF. As DNA, the CDR3 is TGTGCCAGCAGCCAAATCTCGGAGACCCAGTACTTC.